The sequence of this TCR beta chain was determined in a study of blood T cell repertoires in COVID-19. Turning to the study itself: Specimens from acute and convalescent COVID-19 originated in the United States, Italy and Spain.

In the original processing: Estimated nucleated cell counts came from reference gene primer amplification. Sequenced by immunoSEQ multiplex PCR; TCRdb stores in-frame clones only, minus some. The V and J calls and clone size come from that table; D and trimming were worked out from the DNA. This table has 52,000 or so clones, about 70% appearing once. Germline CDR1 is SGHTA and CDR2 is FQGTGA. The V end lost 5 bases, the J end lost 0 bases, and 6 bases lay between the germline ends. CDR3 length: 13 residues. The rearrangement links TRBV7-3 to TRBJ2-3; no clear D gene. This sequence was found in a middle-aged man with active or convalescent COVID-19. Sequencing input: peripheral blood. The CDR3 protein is CASSPPSTDTQYF. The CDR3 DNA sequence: TGTGCCAGCAGCCCCCCTAGCACAGATACGCAGTATTTT.